This TCR beta chain was sequenced for a study of T cells in localized non-small cell lung cancer. Germline V gives CDR1 MNHEY, CDR2 SVGAGI. The CDR3 consists of 15 residues. V gave up 2 bases and J gave up 5 bases, with 13 bases separating them. Profiled with immunoSEQ multiplex PCR; TCRdb holds only in-frame clones, not every one. The sample includes some 19,000 clones, 75% to 95% of them seen just once. The chain joins TRBV6-5 to TRBJ2-1; a weak D match, TRBD2 (6 bases). The specimen was peripheral blood, collected before any cancer treatment. The receptor was derived from a male donor aged 60 or over with stage I squamous cell lung carcinoma. The CDR3 sequence is CASSYPHGSHNEQFF. The CDR3 nucleotides are TGTGCCAGCAGTTACCCCCACGGGAGCCACAATGAGCAGTTCTTC.